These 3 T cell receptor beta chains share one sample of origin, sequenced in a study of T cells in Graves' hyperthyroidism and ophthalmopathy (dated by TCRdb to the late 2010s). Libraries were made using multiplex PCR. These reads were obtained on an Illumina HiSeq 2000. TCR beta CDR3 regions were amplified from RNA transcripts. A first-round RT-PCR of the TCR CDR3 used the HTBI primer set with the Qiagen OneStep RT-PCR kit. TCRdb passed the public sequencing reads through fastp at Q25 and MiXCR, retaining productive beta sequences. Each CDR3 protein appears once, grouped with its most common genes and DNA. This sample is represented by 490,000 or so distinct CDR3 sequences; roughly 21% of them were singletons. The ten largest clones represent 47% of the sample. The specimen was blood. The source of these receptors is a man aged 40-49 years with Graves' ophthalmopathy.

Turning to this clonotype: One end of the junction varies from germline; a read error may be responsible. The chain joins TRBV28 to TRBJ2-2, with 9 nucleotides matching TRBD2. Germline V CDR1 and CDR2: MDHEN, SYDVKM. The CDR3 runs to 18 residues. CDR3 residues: CASSLYFSGSGWAGELFF. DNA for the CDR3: TGTGCCAGCAGCTTATACTTTAGCGGGAGTGGATGGGCCGGGGAGCTGTTTTTT.

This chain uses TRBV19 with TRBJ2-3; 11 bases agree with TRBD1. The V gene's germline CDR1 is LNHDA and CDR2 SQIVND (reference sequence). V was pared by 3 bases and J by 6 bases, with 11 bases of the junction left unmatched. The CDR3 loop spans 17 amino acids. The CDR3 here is CASSIAGQGANVDTQYF. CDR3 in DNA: TGTGCCAGTAGTATCGCCGGACAGGGGGCGAACGTTGATACGCAGTATTTT.

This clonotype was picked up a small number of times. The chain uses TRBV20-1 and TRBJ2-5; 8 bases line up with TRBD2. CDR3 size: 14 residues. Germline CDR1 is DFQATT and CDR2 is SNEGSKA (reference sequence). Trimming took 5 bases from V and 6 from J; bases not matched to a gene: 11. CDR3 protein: CSAGRGGTGKTQYF. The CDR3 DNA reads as TGCAGTGCTGGCCGGGGGGGTACAGGGAAGACCCAGTACTTC.